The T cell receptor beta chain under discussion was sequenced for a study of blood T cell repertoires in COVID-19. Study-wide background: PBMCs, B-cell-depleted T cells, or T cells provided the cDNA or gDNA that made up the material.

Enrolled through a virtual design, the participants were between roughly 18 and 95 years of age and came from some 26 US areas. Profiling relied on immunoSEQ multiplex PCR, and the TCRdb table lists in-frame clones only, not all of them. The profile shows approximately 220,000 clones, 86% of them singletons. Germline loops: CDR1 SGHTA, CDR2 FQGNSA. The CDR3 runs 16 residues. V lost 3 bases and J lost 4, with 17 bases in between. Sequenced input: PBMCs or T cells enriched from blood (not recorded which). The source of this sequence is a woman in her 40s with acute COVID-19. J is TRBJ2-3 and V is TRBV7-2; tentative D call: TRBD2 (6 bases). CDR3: CASSFRGGGRADTQYF. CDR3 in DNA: TGTGCCAGCAGCTTCCGGGGAGGTGGTCGGGCAGATACGCAGTATTTT. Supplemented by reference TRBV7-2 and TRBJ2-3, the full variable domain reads GAGVSQSPSNKVTEKGKDVELRCDPISGHTALYWYRQSLGQGLEFLIYFQGNSAPDKSGLPSDRFSAERTGGSVSTLTIQRTQQEDSAVYLCASSFRGGGRADTQYFGPGTRLTVL.